These 32 T cell receptor beta chains originate from one sample sequenced in a study of T cells after posttransplantation cyclophosphamide. The data were produced by immunoSEQ multiplex PCR, yet TCRdb's version contains in-frame clones alone and is incomplete. The data show 47,000 or so clones, roughly nine tenths seen once. Sequenced sample: PBMCs. These receptors all stem from a woman between 50 and 59 years old in good health and a related stem cell transplant donor.

V is TRBV6-1 and J is TRBJ2-1; D possibly corresponds to TRBD1 (5 bases). The germline CDR1 and CDR2 sequences are MNHNS and SASEGT. Trimming cost V 4 bases and J 4 bases, with 20 bases left between them. The CDR3 is 17 amino acids. The CDR3 nucleotides read TGTGCCAGCAGTGCGCAGGGTCTGGGGTCAAGGTACAATGAGCAGTTCTTC. Protein: CASSAQGLGSRYNEQFF.

V gene TRBV18 combines with J gene TRBJ1-5; a possible D gene is TRBD1 (5 bases). V shed 3 bases and J shed 8 bases, with 17 bases lying between them. CDR1 and CDR2 (germline): KGHSH, LQKENI. This CDR3 has 15 residues. The CDR3 reads CASSPTPGGIEPQHF. CDR3 in DNA: TGTGCCAGCTCACCCACTCCCGGGGGGATTGAGCCCCAGCATTTT.

The rearrangement links TRBV5-4 to TRBJ1-1; TRBD1 matches at 10 bases. Per the germline V gene, CDR1 is SGHNT and CDR2 is YYREEE (reference sequence). The CDR3 consists of 16 residues. V was pared by 4 bases and J by 10 bases, with 16 bases of the junction left unmatched. The CDR3 bases are TGTGCCAGCAGCCTCGACCGGGACAGGGGCCAACCAAGAGCTTTCTTT. Encoded protein: CASSLDRDRGQPRAFF.

This chain joins TRBV4-1 and TRBJ2-7, with 7 bases that match TRBD1. J lost 2 bases, V lost 3 bases, and 7 bases had no gene match. Germline V gene lookup returns CDR1 MGHRA and CDR2 YSYEKL. The CDR3 is 15 amino acids. This chain's CDR3 is CASSHPGTEAYEQYF. Written as DNA, the CDR3 is TGCGCCAGCAGCCACCCCGGGACAGAGGCCTACGAGCAGTACTTC.

The rearrangement uses TRBV27 and TRBJ1-2; the D gene is possibly TRBD1 (6 bases). The CDR3 is made up of 15 amino acids. Trimming stripped 3 bases from V and 2 bases from J, with 13 bases between. Germline loops: CDR1 MNHEY, CDR2 SMNVEV (reference sequence). This CDR3 reads CASSFAGAVNYGYTF. The CDR3, as DNA: TGTGCCAGCAGTTTTGCGGGGGCGGTGAACTATGGCTACACCTTC.

This sequence joins TRBV28 and TRBJ2-1; D not resolved. Deletions cut 5 bases from V and 6 bases from J, with 17 bases between. Germline values: CDR1 MDHEN, CDR2 SYDVKM. This CDR3 is built from 15 residues. The CDR3 region has the DNA TGTGCCAGCAGTCCCGCGGCGGTAGGTGGCAATGAGCAGTTCTTC. It specifies CASSPAAVGGNEQFF.

The chain carries TRBV28 and TRBJ1-1; D call uncertain. Germline loops: CDR1 MDHEN, CDR2 SYDVKM. Trimming took off 3 bases at V and 4 bases at J, with 12 bases between the two ends. This CDR3 region has 14 residues. The CDR3 DNA is TGTGCCAGCAGTTTCTTCAGCGCGGGCACTGAAGCTTTCTTT. Amino acids: CASSFFSAGTEAFF.

The rearrangement links TRBV5-4 to TRBJ2-2; a possible D gene is TRBD1 (6 bases). Per germline, CDR1 SGHNT and CDR2 YYREEE (reference sequence). V shed 2 bases and J shed 0 bases, with 11 bases lying between them. CDR3 length: 16 amino acids. The CDR3 is CASSFQGKANTGELFF. CDR3 DNA: TGTGCCAGCAGCTTTCAGGGGAAAGCGAACACCGGGGAGCTGTTTTTT.

The J gene is TRBJ1-2, the V gene TRBV18; perhaps TRBD1 as D (6 bases). CDR1 is KGHSH and CDR2 is LQKENI in the germline V gene. The V end lost 4 bases, the J end lost 8 bases, and 14 bases lay between the germline ends. CDR3 size: 13 residues. This CDR3 is CASSRGQTGGYTF. The CDR3 nucleotides are TGTGCCAGCTCACGAGGACAAACAGGGGGCTACACCTTC.

The chain combines TRBV27 with TRBJ2-7; 11 nucleotides line up with TRBD2. This CDR3 spans 14 amino acids. Per the germline V gene, CDR1 is MNHEY and CDR2 is SMNVEV (reference sequence). The V and J ends lost 5 bases and 2 bases, in that order; junction bases with no gene match: 2. Written as DNA, the CDR3 is TGTGCCAGCAGTCCGACTAGCGGGGCCTACGAGCAGTACTTC. Amino acid sequence: CASSPTSGAYEQYF.

The chain employs TRBV6-5 and TRBJ2-7; D is uncertain. The CDR3 sequence is 13 residues long. Germline-derived CDR1 and CDR2 are MNHEY and SVGAGI. Trimming cost V 8 bases and J 2 bases, with 13 bases left between them. CDR3 protein: CASLRIFPYEQYF. The DNA of the CDR3 is TGTGCCAGCCTGAGGATCTTCCCCTACGAGCAGTACTTC.

The rearrangement joins TRBV7-6 to TRBJ2-7, with 7 bases aligning to TRBD2. This CDR3 region has 15 residues. V lost 5 bases and J lost 3; bases outside the gene matches: 10. The germline CDR1 and CDR2 sequences are SGHVS and FNYEAQ. The CDR3 bases are TGTGCCAGCAGCAGAGAATGGGGCGGGGGCTACGAGCAGTACTTC. This encodes CASSREWGGGYEQYF.

The chain uses TRBV14 and TRBJ2-2, with TRBD2 matching over 9 bases. Germline V gene data show CDR1 as SGHDN and CDR2 as FVKESK. Trimming cost V 7 bases and J 1 base; bases outside gene matches: 7. The CDR3 length is 16 residues. The chain's CDR3 is CASNPSGGQNTGELFF. The DNA of the CDR3 is TGTGCCAGCAACCCGAGCGGGGGGCAGAACACCGGGGAGCTGTTTTTT.

The rearrangement uses TRBV10-3 and TRBJ2-7, with TRBD1 matching 10 bases. The CDR3 spans 17 residues. CDR1 and CDR2 from the germline V gene are ENHRY and SYGVKD. The junction had 10 bases not matched to a gene; V was cut back by 2 bases and J by 3 bases. The CDR3 loop is CAISETEYRTGGYEQYF. CDR3 nucleotides: TGTGCCATCAGTGAGACCGAGTACAGGACAGGGGGCTACGAGCAGTACTTC.

The chain carries TRBV2 and TRBJ1-1; TRBD1 agrees at 10 bases. The germline gives CDR1 SNHLY, CDR2 FYNNEI. The V gene end was trimmed by 5 bases and the J gene end by 7 bases; junction bases not matched to a gene: 4. This CDR3 contains 13 residues. CDR3 DNA sequence: TGTGCCAGCAGTTACGGGACAGGGGTTGAAGCTTTCTTT. This translates into CASSYGTGVEAFF.

The chain combines TRBV5-1 with TRBJ1-1; D not resolved. Germline CDR1 and CDR2: SGHRS and YFSETQ. With 0 bases removed from V and 3 bases from J, the gap between germline ends came to 6 bases. CDR3 size: 13 residues. In DNA, the CDR3 is TGCGCCAGCAGCTTGGACAGAGACACTGAAGCTTTCTTT. It codes for CASSLDRDTEAFF.

The rearrangement joins TRBV15 to TRBJ1-2, with 10 bases identical to TRBD1. The junction had 7 bases not matched to a gene; V was cut back by 4 bases and J by 2 bases. The CDR3 length is 16 residues. From germline, CDR1 is LNHNV and CDR2 YYDKDF (reference sequence). The CDR3, as DNA: TGTGCCACCAGCAAGTACCGGGACAGGGGCAACTATGGCTACACCTTC. The encoded protein is CATSKYRDRGNYGYTF.

This chain connects TRBV5-1 to TRBJ2-1; 8 bases align to TRBD2. CDR3 length: 15 residues. Germline V CDR1 and CDR2: SGHRS, YFSETQ. J lost 10 bases, V lost 0 bases, and 9 bases had no gene match. CDR3 DNA: TGCGCCAGCAGCTTGGGCCCAGCGGGAGAAGGGGAGCAGTTCTTC. Amino acids: CASSLGPAGEGEQFF.

The chain is built from TRBV6-5 and TRBJ1-1; D might be TRBD1 (6 bases). Trimming cost V 6 bases and J 2 bases, with 16 bases left between them. The CDR3 is made up of 15 amino acids. Germline V CDR1 and CDR2: MNHEY, SVGAGI. The CDR3 spells CASRERLGANTEAFF. The CDR3 nucleotides are TGTGCCAGCAGGGAACGCTTGGGGGCCAACACTGAAGCTTTCTTT.

The chain is built from TRBV27 and TRBJ2-7; 9 nucleotides line up with TRBD1. Germline lookup yields CDR1 MNHEY and CDR2 SMNVEV (reference sequence). V gave up 4 bases and J gave up 7 bases; unmatched junction bases: 11. This CDR3 is built from 15 residues. The CDR3 protein is CASSSPGQGRREQYF. As DNA, the CDR3 is TGTGCCAGCAGTTCTCCGGGACAGGGACGTCGGGAGCAGTACTTC.

The chain employs TRBV6-7 and TRBJ1-2, with D possibly TRBD1 on 5 matching bases. TRBV6-7 is sorted into the ORF group, with uncertain function. The V end lost 0 bases, the J end lost 5 bases, and 13 bases lay between the germline ends. The CDR3 runs to 15 residues. The chain's CDR3 is CASSYSFDRRYGYTF. CDR3 DNA: TGTGCCAGCAGTTACTCCTTTGACAGAAGGTATGGCTACACCTTC.

The chain uses TRBV19 and TRBJ1-1, with 7 bases identical to TRBD1. Looked up from germline, CDR1 is LNHDA and CDR2 is SQIVND (reference sequence). The CDR3 sequence is 15 residues long. V was pared by 3 bases and J by 4 bases, with 8 bases of the junction left unmatched. CDR3 in amino acids: CASSMSPQGFTEAFF. The DNA for the CDR3 is TGTGCCAGTAGTATGAGTCCACAGGGGTTCACTGAAGCTTTCTTT.

The rearrangement joins TRBV7-3 to TRBJ2-3; 7 positions agree with TRBD2. Germline V gene sequence: CDR1 SGHTA, CDR2 FQGTGA. The CDR3 has 14 residues. Losses at the gene ends were 1 base for V and 3 bases for J; bases not matched to a gene: 1. In DNA form, the CDR3 reads TGTGCCAGCAGCTTAAGGCGGGAGACAGATACGCAGTATTTT. This sequence encodes CASSLRRETDTQYF.

The chain recombines TRBV9 with TRBJ2-7, with TRBD2 matching 9 bases. V was clipped by 1 base and J by 4 bases; unmatched bases: 6. Germline-derived CDR1 and CDR2 are SGDLS and YYNGEE. This CDR3 is 15 amino acids long. CDR3 sequence reads: CASSVMGTSSYEQYF. Written as DNA, the CDR3 is TGTGCCAGCAGCGTAATGGGGACTAGCTCGTACGAGCAGTACTTC.

J is TRBJ1-1 and V is TRBV4-2; the D is unclear. The CDR3 totals 15 residues. Deletions cut 4 bases from V and 5 bases from J, with 17 bases between. Looked up from germline, CDR1 is LGHNA and CDR2 is YNFKEQ. The CDR3 is CASSPSGRPWTEAFF. The CDR3 nucleotides are TGTGCCAGCAGCCCCTCGGGTAGGCCGTGGACTGAAGCTTTCTTT.

The V gene is TRBV21-1, the J gene TRBJ1-6; TRBD1 reflects the table's D call only, with no check against the DNA. TRBV21-1 is annotated as a pseudogene. The CDR3 runs 19 residues. The CDR3 DNA reads TGTGCCAGCAGCAAAGAGTCCCGGACACCAAGCTCCTATAATTCACCCCTCCACTTT. Its translation is CASSKESRTPSSYNSPLHF.

This chain joins TRBV9 and TRBJ1-2; a possible D gene is TRBD1 (5 bases). The CDR3 is 14 amino acids. Germline V gene lookup returns CDR1 SGDLS and CDR2 YYNGEE. V was pared by 0 bases and J by 4 bases, with 10 bases between. The DNA for the CDR3 is TGTGCCAGCAGCGTAGCTGGGGCCTCCTATGGCTACACCTTC. As protein: CASSVAGASYGYTF.

The rearrangement links TRBV7-3 to TRBJ2-3, with 9 bases fitting TRBD2. Germline loops: CDR1 SGHTA, CDR2 FQGTGA. The junction had 4 bases not matched to a gene; V was cut back by 3 bases and J by 0 bases. The CDR3 has 16 residues. For the CDR3, the DNA is TGTGCCAGCAGCTTGGGACTAGCCCCTAGCACAGATACGCAGTATTTT. As protein: CASSLGLAPSTDTQYF.

The chain is built from TRBV6-5 and TRBJ1-5; 10 bases are shared with TRBD1. Germline lookup yields CDR1 MNHEY and CDR2 SVGAGI. The V gene end was trimmed by 5 bases and the J gene end by 5 bases; junction bases not matched to a gene: 3. The CDR3 has 14 amino acids. The CDR3 is CASSKDRGDQPQHF. CDR3 DNA: TGTGCCAGCAGTAAGGACAGGGGGGATCAGCCCCAGCATTTT.

The chain recombines TRBV28 with TRBJ2-7; TRBD2 aligns across 13 bases. J lost 2 bases, V lost 6 bases, and 25 bases had no gene match. The CDR3 runs 22 residues. Germline-derived CDR1 and CDR2 are MDHEN and SYDVKM. CDR3 region: CASSPYLLVLTSGRATAYEQYF. DNA of the CDR3: TGTGCCAGCAGCCCCTACCTCCTCGTCTTAACTAGCGGGAGGGCCACAGCCTACGAGCAGTACTTC.

As for this clone: The same CDR3 also results from other DNA sequences found in this sample. This sequence joins TRBV25-1 and TRBJ1-4, with D possibly TRBD1 on 6 matching bases. The germline CDR1 and CDR2 sequences are MGHDK and SYGVNS. The V and J ends lost 3 bases and 5 bases respectively, with 7 bases between them. CDR3 length: 13 amino acids. The chain's CDR3 is CASSDTGNEKLFF. CDR3 coding DNA: TGTGCCAGCAGTGACACAGGGAATGAAAAACTGTTTTTT.

The chain has TRBV15 and TRBJ2-1; D remains ambiguous. This CDR3 is 13 amino acids long. Germline CDR1 reads LNHNV; CDR2 reads YYDKDF (reference sequence). V lost 2 bases and J lost 7, with 9 bases in between. The CDR3 coding sequence is TGTGCCACCAGCAGACCCGAACGGAATGAGCAGTTCTTC. This sequence encodes CATSRPERNEQFF.